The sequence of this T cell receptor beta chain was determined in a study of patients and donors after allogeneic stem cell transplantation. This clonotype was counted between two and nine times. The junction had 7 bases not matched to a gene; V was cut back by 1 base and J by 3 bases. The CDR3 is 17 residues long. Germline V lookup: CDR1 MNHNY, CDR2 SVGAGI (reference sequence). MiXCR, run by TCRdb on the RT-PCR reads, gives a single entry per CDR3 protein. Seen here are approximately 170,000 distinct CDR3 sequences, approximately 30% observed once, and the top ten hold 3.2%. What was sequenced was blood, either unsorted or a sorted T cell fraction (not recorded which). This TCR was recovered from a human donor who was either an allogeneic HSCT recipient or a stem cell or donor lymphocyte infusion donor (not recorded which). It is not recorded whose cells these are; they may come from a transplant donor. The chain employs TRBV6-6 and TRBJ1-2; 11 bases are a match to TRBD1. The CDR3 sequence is CASSYWIRDRGDYGYTF. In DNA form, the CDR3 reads TGTGCCAGCAGTTACTGGATCCGGGACAGGGGGGACTATGGCTACACCTTC.